Listed below are T cell receptor beta chains from one sample, sequenced in a study of OX40 agonist ivuxolimab in advanced cancers. Some clones are missing from TCRdb's copy, which holds only in-frame ones; the method was immunoSEQ multiplex PCR. The sample consists of tens of thousands of clones, 75% to 90% of them appearing once. Source: CD4+ or CD8+ T cells sorted from blood, taken in a trial of the OX40 agonist ivuxolimab. The receptors originated from an adult with an advanced solid tumor such as melanoma, head and neck, liver or kidney cancer. Both conserved end residues are part of each CDR3. The D gene is left open where the match is weak. Part of the rows lack a size; the others show once, few, many or a class for expanded clones.

>NA|NA|TRBJ1-3|TRBV5-1
TGCGCCAGCAGCTTTAACACGTATGGGAGAGGAAACACCATATATTTT
CASSFNTYGRGNTIYF
>TRBD1|NA|TRBJ1-5|TRBV2
TGTGCCAGCAGTAAGACAGGGAACAATCAGCCCCAGCATTTT
CASSKTGNNQPQHF
>NA|NA|TRBJ2-7|TRBV6-6
TGTGCCAGCAGTTACCCGCGAGGCGGGACCTCGGGCGAGCAGTACTTC
CASSYPRGGTSGEQYF
>NA|NA|TRBJ1-5|TRBV27
TGTGCCAGCAGCCCCGGGCAGGGTGTAAGCAATCAGCCCCAGCATTTT
CASSPGQGVSNQPQHF
>TRBD1|once|TRBJ1-1|TRBV9
TGTGCCAGCAGCGCGACAGGGGGCGGAAACACTGAAGCTTTCTTT
CASSATGGGNTEAFF
>NA|NA|TRBJ2-5|TRBV30
TGTGCCTGTGCCCAAATGGGGGGGCGGGAAGAGACCCAGTACTTC
CACAQMGGREETQYF
>NA|NA|TRBJ2-1|TRBV2
TGTGCCGGACACCTCTCCCGGCAGCAGTTCTTC
CAGHLSRQQFF
>TRBD2|NA|TRBJ2-1|TRBV30
TGTGCCTGGAGGTCCGCTGTCGGGCGGGAGGGAAGCTACAATGAGCAGTTCTTC
CAWRSAVGREGSYNEQFF
>NA|NA|TRBJ1-2|TRBV5-6
TGTGCCAGCAGCTCCACAGACCGAAACTATGGCTACACCTTC
CASSSTDRNYGYTF
>TRBD1|NA|TRBJ2-7|TRBV5-1
TGCGCCAGCAGCTTGGGACAGGGGGCTTACGAGCAGTACTTC
CASSLGQGAYEQYF
>NA|NA|TRBJ2-6|TRBV7-9
TGTGCCTCAGCTGGGGTAGTCTCTTTAGGGTTATCTGGGGCCAACGTCCTGACTTTC
CASAGVVSLGLSGANVLTF
>TRBD2|NA|TRBJ2-4|TRBV5-8
TGTGCCAGCAGCTTTCTAGCGGGAGTAGCCAAAAACATTCAGTACTTC
CASSFLAGVAKNIQYF
>NA|few|TRBJ1-2|TRBV6-1
TGTGCCAGCACCATGGGGGGCGGCTATGGCTACACCTTC
CASTMGGGYGYTF
>NA|NA|TRBJ1-1|TRBV5-1
TGCGCCAGCAGCTCCTCCAGGGGTTCGAACACTGAAGCTTTCTTT
CASSSSRGSNTEAFF
>NA|NA|TRBJ2-3|TRBV2
TGTGCCAGCAGTGAAGCGCTTGGCGGGCGGGGCACAGATACGCAGTATTTT
CASSEALGGRGTDTQYF
>NA|NA|TRBJ1-1|TRBV28
TGTGCCAGCAGTTCTATCGACACTGAAGCTTTCTTT
CASSSIDTEAFF
>NA|NA|TRBJ1-2|TRBV14
TGTGCCAGCAGCGCGACGGACGGAAAAATGAGTGGCTACACCTTC
CASSATDGKMSGYTF
>TRBD1|NA|TRBJ2-3|TRBV27
TGTGCCAGCAGGAACAGGGGGCTCAGCACAGATACGCAGTATTTT
CASRNRGLSTDTQYF
>NA|NA|TRBJ2-5|TRBV12-5
TGTGCTAGTTCGGTGGTTGGGACCCAGTACTTC
CASSVVGTQYF
>NA|NA|TRBJ2-3|TRBV19
TGTGCCAGTAGTATCGGAGGCGGGACAGATACGCAGTATTTT
CASSIGGGTDTQYF
>NA|NA|TRBJ1-5|TRBV20-1
TGCAGTGCTCAGGACAATCAGCCCCAGCATTTT
CSAQDNQPQHF
>TRBD1|once|TRBJ1-2|TRBV9
TGTGCCAGCAGCCCTGGACAGGCGGTTAACTATGGCTACACCTTC
CASSPGQAVNYGYTF
>NA|NA|TRBJ1-1|TRBV28
TGTGCCAGCAGTTTATTGGGGCTAGTGGGGAACACTGAAGCTTTCTTT
CASSLLGLVGNTEAFF
>NA|once|TRBJ1-1|TRBV19
TGTGCCAGTAGTATTTTAGGAGCGAACACTGAAGCTTTCTTT
CASSILGANTEAFF
>NA|NA|TRBJ1-6|TRBV6-4
TGTGCCAGCAGTGACTCTTCTGGGGGAGGTTCACCCCTCCACTTT
CASSDSSGGGSPLHF
>TRBD1|NA|TRBJ1-6|TRBV7-2
TGTGCCAGCAGTTATACAGGGGGTAATTCACCCCTCCACTTT
CASSYTGGNSPLHF
>NA|NA|TRBJ1-2|TRBV9
TGTGCCAGCAGCGTATACGGCAGAGCCTCACCCAACTATGGCTACACCTTC
CASSVYGRASPNYGYTF
>TRBD2|NA|TRBJ2-7|TRBV7-2
TGTGCCAGCAGCCAAGATAATGCGGGAGGTTTGCACTTC
CASSQDNAGGLHF
>TRBD1|few|TRBJ1-3|TRBV6-5
TGTGCCAGCAGGGTGGGACAGGGGGCTGGAAACACCATATATTTT
CASRVGQGAGNTIYF
>TRBD1|once|TRBJ2-7|TRBV2
TGTGCCAGCAGCCTGATGACAGGGGCGTACGAGCAGTACTTC
CASSLMTGAYEQYF
>NA|NA|TRBJ1-3|TRBV6-6
TGTGCCAGCAGCCCTAATGGACAAGCAGGTAGAAACACCATATATTTT
CASSPNGQAGRNTIYF
>TRBD2|NA|TRBJ2-1|TRBV11-2
TGTGCCAGCAGCTTAGGGCGGGGGGGGCAGTGGTCCTACAATGAGCAGTTCTTC
CASSLGRGGQWSYNEQFF
>NA|NA|TRBJ1-5|TRBV4-1
TGCGCCAGCAGCCAGTTGTTAGGGTATGAGCAGCCCCAGCATTTT
CASSQLLGYEQPQHF
>TRBD1|once|TRBJ1-1|TRBV6-5
TGTGCCAGCAGGCACAGGGGGCGTCAGGTCACTGAAGCTTTCTTT
CASRHRGRQVTEAFF
>NA|NA|TRBJ2-5|TRBV11-1
TGTGCCAGCAGCTTCGGTGAGACCCAGTACTTC
CASSFGETQYF
>NA|NA|TRBJ1-6|TRBV28
TGTGCCAGCAGTTTCAAATCACCCCTCCACTTT
CASSFKSPLHF
>NA|once|TRBJ1-5|TRBV6-5
TGTGCCAGCGGGAGGTTGGGGGCACGACAGCCCCAGCATTTT
CASGRLGARQPQHF
>NA|few|TRBJ1-1|TRBV18
TGTGCCAGCTCCGCCGACAGGAAGAACACTGAAGCTTTCTTT
CASSADRKNTEAFF
>NA|NA|TRBJ2-7|TRBV4-1
TGCGCCAGCAGCTTAGTGGGGCGGGAAGACGAGCAGTACTTC
CASSLVGREDEQYF
>TRBD1|NA|TRBJ2-7|TRBV28
TGTGCCAGCAGTTCTCAGGGGGCAAGGTCCTACGAGCAGTACTTC
CASSSQGARSYEQYF
>NA|few|TRBJ1-2|TRBV28
TGTGCCAGCAGTTTCAGGGTTGGTGGCTACACCTTC
CASSFRVGGYTF
>NA|NA|TRBJ2-2|TRBV7-3
TGTGCCAGCAGCTTAACCGGCCGTACCGGGGAGCTGTTTTTT
CASSLTGRTGELFF
>NA|NA|TRBJ2-5|TRBV5-1
TGCGCCAGCAGCTTCCTAGGGTACGCAGGGGAGACCCAGTACTTC
CASSFLGYAGETQYF
>NA|few|TRBJ2-1|TRBV2
TGTGCCAGCAGTGCTTACAATGAGCAGTTCTTC
CASSAYNEQFF
>TRBD1|NA|TRBJ2-1|TRBV5-1
TGCGCCAGCAGCTGGACAGGGGGCCCCTACAATGAGCAGTTCTTC
CASSWTGGPYNEQFF